The 7 T cell receptor beta chains reported below all come from one sample, sequenced in a study of T cell repertoires and HLA-DP antigens. Antigen specificity for these receptors is unknown. Data came from immunoSEQ multiplex PCR; TCRdb stores just in-frame clones and leaves some out. The data hold about 73,000 clones, with around four fifths observed a single time. The sequenced sample was CD4+ T cells from PBMCs. These TCRs come from a man aged 60-69 years in good health and CMV-seronegative.

This clone was counted once. The V gene is TRBV7-2, the J gene TRBJ1-4, with 7 nucleotides matching TRBD1. Germline-derived CDR1 and CDR2 are SGHTA and FQGNSA. Losses at the gene ends were 1 base for V and 8 bases for J; bases not matched to a gene: 4. The CDR3 has 14 residues. The CDR3 DNA reads as TGTGCCAGCAGCTTAGGGACAGGTGGAGAAAAACTGTTTTTT. Amino acids: CASSLGTGGEKLFF.

By proportion, this clone is medium-sized. V is TRBV7-3 and J is TRBJ1-2, with a possible D match to TRBD1 (6 bases). This CDR3 is 12 amino acids long. V was trimmed by 1 base and J by 10 bases, leaving 10 bases between them. Germline CDR1 reads SGHTA; CDR2 reads FQGTGA. CDR3 amino acids: CASSLNGGDYTF. In DNA form, the CDR3 reads TGTGCCAGCAGCTTAAATGGGGGCGACTACACCTTC. Drawing the rest from reference TRBV7-3 and TRBJ1-2, the complete variable domain is GAGVSQTPSNKVTEKGKYVELRCDPISGHTALYWYRQSLGQGPEFLIYFQGTGAADDSGLPNDRFFAVRPEGSVSTLKIQRTERGDSAVYLCASSLNGGDYTFGSGTRLTVV.

The rearrangement joins TRBV23-1 to TRBJ2-7; D ambiguous. TRBV23-1 is noted as an ORF with a role that remains uncertain. V lost 3 bases to trimming and J lost 3 bases, with 9 bases between them. This CDR3 is 13 amino acids long. In DNA form, the CDR3 reads TGCGCCAGCAGTCACACTGACCACTACGAGCAGTACTTC. It yields the protein CASSHTDHYEQYF.

This clone has just one count. The rearrangement links TRBV7-2 to TRBJ2-7; D gene unclear. Germline V gene data show CDR1 as SGHTA and CDR2 as FQGNSA. The CDR3 is made up of 15 amino acids. The V and J ends lost 5 bases and 2 bases respectively, with 16 bases between them. The CDR3 DNA is TGTGCCAGCAGCGTTAGCTCCGCCAGCCCCTACGAGCAGTACTTC. Translated: CASSVSSASPYEQYF.

V gene TRBV30 combines with J gene TRBJ2-3; TRBD2 aligns across 8 bases. CDR1 GTSNPN and CDR2 SVGIG come from the germline V gene (reference sequence). J lost 5 bases, V lost 7 bases, and 8 bases had no gene match. CDR3 length equals 13 residues. The CDR3 is CALTPGGRDTQYF. In DNA form, the CDR3 reads TGTGCCTTAACCCCGGGGGGGCGAGATACGCAGTATTTT.

J is TRBJ2-3 and V is TRBV6-4; D perhaps matches TRBD1 (8 bases). Germline assignment: CDR1 MRHNA and CDR2 SNTAGT. The CDR3 extends over 13 amino acids. The V end was cut by 6 bases, the J end by 6 bases, with 13 bases between. The CDR3 protein is CASSDRGGDTQYF. The CDR3 DNA reads TGTGCCAGCAGCGACAGGGGAGGGGATACGCAGTATTTT.

This clone showed up many times. CDR3 amino acids: CASGFGELAKNIQYF. DNA of the CDR3: TGTGCTAGTGGTTTCGGAGAACTAGCCAAAAACATTCAGTACTTC. The chain recombines TRBV12-5 with TRBJ2-4; D ambiguous. Germline CDR1 LGHNT, CDR2 FRNRAP. V was pared by 3 bases and J by 0 bases, with 9 bases between. CDR3 length: 15 amino acids.